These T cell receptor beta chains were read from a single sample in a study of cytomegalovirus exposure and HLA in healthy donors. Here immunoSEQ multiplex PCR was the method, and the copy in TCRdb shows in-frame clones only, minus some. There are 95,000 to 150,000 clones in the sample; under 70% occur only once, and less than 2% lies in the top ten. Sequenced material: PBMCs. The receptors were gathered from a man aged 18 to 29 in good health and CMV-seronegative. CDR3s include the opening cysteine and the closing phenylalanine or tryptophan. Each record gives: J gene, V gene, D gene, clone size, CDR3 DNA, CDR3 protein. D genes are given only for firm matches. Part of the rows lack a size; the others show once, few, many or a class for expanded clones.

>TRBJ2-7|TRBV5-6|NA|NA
TGTGCCAGCAGTCAGGTCATAATAAACTCCTACGAGCAGTACTTC
CASSQVIINSYEQYF
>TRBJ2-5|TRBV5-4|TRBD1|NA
TGTGCCAGCAGCCCTAGGACAGGCGTGGGAGAGACCCAGTACTTC
CASSPRTGVGETQYF
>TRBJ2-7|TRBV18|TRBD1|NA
TGTGCCAGCTCACCAGGGACAGTCTACGAGCAGTACTTC
CASSPGTVYEQYF
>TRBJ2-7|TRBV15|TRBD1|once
TGTGCCACCAGCAGACGAACAGGGGCCTACGAGCAGTACTTC
CATSRRTGAYEQYF
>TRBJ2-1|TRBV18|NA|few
TGTGCCAGCGCCAACGATAACGGGTTATACAATGAGCAGTTCTTC
CASANDNGLYNEQFF
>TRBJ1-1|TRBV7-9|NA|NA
TGTGCCAGCAGCTTAGATGGGAGTGAAGCTTTCTTT
CASSLDGSEAFF
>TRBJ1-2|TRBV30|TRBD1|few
TGTGCCTACCCGACAGGGGGACATGGCTACACCTTC
CAYPTGGHGYTF
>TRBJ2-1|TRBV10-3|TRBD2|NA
TGTGCCACCCAAAGCGGGAGGGGAATCTCTAACAATGAGCAGTTCTTC
CATQSGRGISNNEQFF
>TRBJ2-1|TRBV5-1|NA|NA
TGCGCCAGCAGCTTGGATCCCGGAGCCTCCTACAATGAGCAGTTCTTC
CASSLDPGASYNEQFF
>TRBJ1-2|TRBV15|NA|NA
TGTGCCACCAGCAGAGCATCAAGTAGTGGCTACACCTTC
CATSRASSSGYTF
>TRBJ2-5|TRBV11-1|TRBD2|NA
TGTGCCAGCAGCTCCCTACTAGCGGGAGGGCCTGGAGAGACCCAGTACTTC
CASSSLLAGGPGETQYF
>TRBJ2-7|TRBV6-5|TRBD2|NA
TGTGCCAGCAGTTACTCCAGCGGGGGAATTTACGAGCAGTACTTC
CASSYSSGGIYEQYF
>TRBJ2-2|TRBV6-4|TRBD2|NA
TGTGCCAGCAGTCCGGGGGGGTTCGTCGGGGAGCTGTTTTTT
CASSPGGFVGELFF
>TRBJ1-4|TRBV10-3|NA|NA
TGTGCCGCTTCCCCAGGGTCGGGTGTTAATGAAAAACTGTTTTTT
CAASPGSGVNEKLFF
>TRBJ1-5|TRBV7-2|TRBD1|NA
TGTGCCAGCAGCCCGACAGGGGCGATCAATCAGCCCCAGCATTTT
CASSPTGAINQPQHF
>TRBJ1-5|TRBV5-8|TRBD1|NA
TGTGCCAGCAGTCCCGGGACAGGGATCCGCAGCAATCAGCCCCAGCATTTT
CASSPGTGIRSNQPQHF
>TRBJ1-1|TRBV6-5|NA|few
TGTGCCAGCAGACTTAGGTCCATGCGGGACACTGAAGCTTTCTTT
CASRLRSMRDTEAFF
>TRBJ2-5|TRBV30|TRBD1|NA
TGTGCCTGGAGTCCAGGGGGCGAGACCCAGTACTTC
CAWSPGGETQYF
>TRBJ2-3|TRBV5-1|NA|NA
TGCGCCAGCACTAAACGGGGAGATACGCAGTATTTT
CASTKRGDTQYF
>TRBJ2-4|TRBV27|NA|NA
TGTGCCAGCACCTCACAGGGTACCAAAAACATTCAGTACTTC
CASTSQGTKNIQYF
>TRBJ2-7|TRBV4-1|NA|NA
TGCGCCAGCAGCCAAGATTTATTTAAAGACTGGCCTCCCTACGAGCAGTACTTC
CASSQDLFKDWPPYEQYF
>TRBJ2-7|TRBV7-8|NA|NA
TGTGCCAGCAGCCCCACCGGGGGGCCCTACGAGCAGTACTTC
CASSPTGGPYEQYF
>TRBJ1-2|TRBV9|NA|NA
TGTGCCAGCAGCCTCAGCGGGCAGACTAACTATGGCTACACCTTC
CASSLSGQTNYGYTF